This entry concerns a single TCR beta chain. Splitting of each subset's genomic DNA was done evenly across several immunoSEQ plates. Here immunoSEQ multiplex PCR was the method, and the copy in TCRdb shows in-frame clones only, minus some. There are about 560,000 clones in the sample; roughly four fifths occur only once, and around 12% lies in the top ten. These data belong to a study of shared clonotypes between healthy human individuals. Germline-derived CDR1 and CDR2 are SGHTA and FQGTGA. V was pared by 6 bases and J by 6 bases, with 5 bases between. The length of the CDR3 is 11 residues. The chain is built from TRBV7-3 and TRBJ2-2, with a weak D call TRBD2 (5 bases). Sample: PBMCs. This receptor was identified in a woman in her forties in good health. Some clones in this sample may be carry-over from other donors' samples. CDR3: CASRAAGELFF. The CDR3, as DNA: TGTGCCAGCAGAGCGGCCGGGGAGCTGTTTTTT.